This TCR beta chain appears in the sequencing data of a study of T cell responses to AZD1222 COVID-19 vaccine. Study conclusions and caveats: After two AZD1222 doses, spike-specific TCR breadth and depth rose versus day 0. Seropositive AZD1222 recipients at baseline numbered only 6 or 7. Regions left unmutated in variants are reportedly the target of nearly half of spike-specific TCRs.

Second-dose schedules of about 4 or about 12 weeks were combined. There are many counts of this clone. The target antigen is unknown. In germline, CDR1 is LGHDT, CDR2 YNNKEL (reference sequence). This CDR3 spans 15 amino acids. V gave up 4 bases and J gave up 2 bases, with 15 bases separating them. Profiling relied on immunoSEQ multiplex PCR, and the TCRdb table lists in-frame clones only, not all of them. The repertoire holds more than 85,000 clones, roughly 92% seen once, with roughly 2.5% in the top ten. The sequenced sample was peripheral blood, obtained 28 days after the second AZD1222 dose. This chain connects TRBV3-1 (or the pseudogene TRBV3-2) to TRBJ2-7, with TRBD1 as a possible D gene (7 bases). This sequence originates from an adult who received the AZD1222 COVID-19 vaccine. DNA for the CDR3: TGTGCCAGCAGCCCCGCGGGACAGCCACCCTACGAGCAGTACTTC. This codes for CASSPAGQPPYEQYF.